This is a list of T cell receptor beta chains from one sample in a study of Ad26.COV2.S vaccination and SARS-CoV-2 variants. Method: immunoSEQ multiplex PCR; TCRdb's copy keeps in-frame clones and lacks some. This table holds over 100,000 clones, around 82% found once. The sequences come from peripheral blood, collected after recovery from COVID-19. These receptors were obtained from a human donor who had recovered from COVID-19. Both conserved end residues are part of each CDR3. The D gene is left open where the match is weak.

j_gene | v_gene | d_gene | CDR3nt | CDR3aa
TRBJ2-6 | TRBV29-1 | TRBD1 | TGCAGCGTTCAGAGCTGGGGACAGGCACGCTCTGGGGCCAACGTCCTGACTTTC | CSVQSWGQARSGANVLTF
TRBJ1-3 | TRBV7-9 | . | TGTGCCAGCAGTCGGGACTCCATCTCTGGAAACACCATATATTTT | CASSRDSISGNTIYF
TRBJ2-1 | TRBV7-9 | TRBD1 | TGTGCCAGCAGCCCTGGACAGGTGGCTTACAATGAGCAGTTCTTC | CASSPGQVAYNEQFF
TRBJ1-1 | TRBV6-4 | . | TGTGCCAGCAGTGAGGGACCGAGCACTGAAGCTTTCTTT | CASSEGPSTEAFF
TRBJ2-3 | TRBV7-9 | TRBD2 | TGTGCCAGCAGCTTACCTTTGCGGCTAGCGGGGAGCACAGATACGCAGTATTTT | CASSLPLRLAGSTDTQYF
TRBJ1-1 | TRBV3-1/TRBV3-2 | TRBD1 | TGTGCCAGCAGCCCGCAGGGGGATCGGAACACTGAAGCTTTCTTT | CASSPQGDRNTEAFF
TRBJ2-3 | TRBV11-3 | . | TGTGCCAGCAGCTTAGGAGGTAGGGCTGATACGCAGTATTTT | CASSLGGRADTQYF
TRBJ2-7 | TRBV6-5 | . | TGTGCCAGCTCGGGGGCTCGCGCCGGCGTGGAGCAGTACTTC | CASSGARAGVEQYF
TRBJ1-2 | TRBV24-1 | . | TGTGCCACCAGTGATGCTGGACAGTCGGAGGGTGGCTACACCTTC | CATSDAGQSEGGYTF
TRBJ1-3 | TRBV4-2 | TRBD1 | TGTGCCAGCAGCCAAGCAACCACCTATAGCGGGACAGGGGCCACAAACACCATATATTTT | CASSQATTYSGTGATNTIYF